These 9 T cell receptor beta chains were sequenced from one sample in a study of blood T cell repertoires in COVID-19. Sequencing used immunoSEQ multiplex PCR; TCRdb keeps in-frame clones, though not all of them. Altogether some 70,000 clones are present, 65% to 85% being singletons, with the ten largest covering around 4.4%. The specimen sequenced was peripheral blood. Source of these receptors: a woman aged 60-75 years with acute or convalescent COVID-19.

V is TRBV5-1 and J is TRBJ1-3; TRBD1 matches at 8 bases. V gave up 3 bases and J gave up 0 bases; unmatched junction bases: 5. Germline CDR1 and CDR2: SGHRS and YFSETQ. The CDR3 is made up of 16 amino acids. CDR3 nucleotide sequence: TGCGCCAGCAGCTCCACAGGGGGTTCCTCTGGAAACACCATATATTTT. Translation gives CASSSTGGSSGNTIYF. Using reference TRBV5-1 and TRBJ1-3 for the parts outside the CDR3, the full variable domain is KAGVTQTPRYLIKTRGQQVTLSCSPISGHRSVSWYQQTPGQGLQFLFEYFSETQRNKGNFPGRFSGRQFSNSRSEMNVSTLELGDSALYLCASSSTGGSSGNTIYFGEGSWLTVV.

A single count supports this clone. The same CDR3 arises from other DNA sequences in this sample as well. The genes are TRBV7-3 and TRBJ1-2, with 8 positions matching TRBD1. Germline V CDR1 and CDR2: SGHTA, FQGTGA. There are 13 residues in the CDR3. The junction had 3 bases not matched to a gene; V was cut back by 5 bases and J by 4 bases. CDR3 amino acids: CASSVGQGYGYTF. Written as DNA, the CDR3 is TGTGCCAGCAGCGTCGGACAGGGCTATGGCTACACCTTC. The variable domain in full, with the rest retrieved from reference TRBV7-3 and TRBJ1-2, is GAGVSQTPSNKVTEKGKYVELRCDPISGHTALYWYRQSLGQGPEFLIYFQGTGAADDSGLPNDRFFAVRPEGSVSTLKIQRTERGDSAVYLCASSVGQGYGYTFGSGTRLTVV.

The V and J genes are TRBV5-1 and TRBJ2-3, with D perhaps TRBD2 (6 bases). V dropped 1 base and J dropped 2 bases, with 14 bases sitting between them. The CDR3 loop spans 16 amino acids. CDR1 is SGHRS and CDR2 is YFSETQ in the germline V gene. CDR3 nucleotide sequence: TGCGCCAGCAGCTTGTCTATGGCGGGGTACACAGATACGCAGTATTTT. Residues: CASSLSMAGYTDTQYF.

The rearrangement links TRBV27 to TRBJ2-2; D remains ambiguous. V shed 7 bases and J shed 0 bases, with 18 bases lying between them. The CDR3 is 17 amino acids. The germline CDR1 and CDR2 sequences are MNHEY and SMNVEV (reference sequence). CDR3 in DNA: TGTGCCAGCATGGGCAGCCTGAAAAGATCGAACACCGGGGAGCTGTTTTTT. Protein product: CASMGSLKRSNTGELFF.

Regarding this clone: Other DNA sequences of this sample code for an identical CDR3. The V call is TRBV18, the J call TRBJ2-5; TRBD1 matches 7 bases. This CDR3 contains 14 residues. V was clipped by 3 bases and J by 2 bases; unmatched bases: 3. CDR1 and CDR2 (germline): KGHSH, LQKENI. The CDR3 DNA follows: TGTGCCAGCTCACCCGGGACAGCTCAAGAGACCCAGTACTTC. As protein: CASSPGTAQETQYF.

This clone was picked up one time. This chain connects TRBV20-1 to TRBJ1-2, with 7 bases identical to TRBD1. The CDR3 is 11 amino acids. The V gene end was trimmed by 5 bases and the J gene end by 7 bases; junction bases not matched to a gene: 4. Germline V CDR1 and CDR2: DFQATT, SNEGSKA (reference sequence). The DNA for the CDR3 is TGCAGTGCTGACAGGGAGAGTGGCTACACCTTC. Translating it yields CSADRESGYTF.

Comments on this clone: Within the sample, other DNA sequences also encode this same CDR3. This chain joins TRBV9 and TRBJ2-2; a possible D gene is TRBD1 (5 bases). The germline gives CDR1 SGDLS, CDR2 YYNGEE. The ends were cut back, 0 bases at V and 0 bases at J, with 6 bases in the middle. The CDR3 length is 15 residues. CDR3 sequence: CASSVGQTNTGELFF. CDR3 DNA sequence: TGTGCCAGCAGCGTAGGACAGACGAACACCGGGGAGCTGTTTTTT.

V and J are TRBV6-5 and TRBJ1-1; a weak D match, TRBD1 (5 bases). Germline CDR1 and CDR2: MNHEY and SVGAGI. The CDR3 is made up of 13 amino acids. V shed 8 bases and J shed 3 bases, with 13 bases lying between them. The CDR3 DNA is TGTGCCAGCGCTGTTGGAGGGGACACTGAAGCTTTCTTT. It is translated as CASAVGGDTEAFF.

V and J are TRBV5-1 and TRBJ2-5, with D possibly TRBD2 on 5 matching bases. Germline CDR1 and CDR2: SGHRS and YFSETQ. The CDR3 is 13 residues long. The V gene lost 2 bases and the J gene lost 5 bases, with 10 bases spanning the gap. The CDR3 protein is CASSFNTGETQYF. Written as DNA, the CDR3 is TGCGCCAGCAGCTTTAACACGGGGGAGACCCAGTACTTC.